Listed below are T cell receptor beta chains from one sample, sequenced in a study of blood T cell repertoires in COVID-19. Profiling relied on immunoSEQ multiplex PCR, and the TCRdb table lists in-frame clones only, not all of them. Of about half a million clones listed, roughly 85% are singletons. Sequenced input: peripheral blood. These receptors originate from a human donor in a cohort sampled during active COVID-19. Both conserved end residues are part of each CDR3. Fields, in order: J gene, CDR3 length, clone size, V gene, D gene, CDR3 protein, CDR3 DNA. A D gene is named only where the DNA matches it firmly. Expanded clones are given a class, and other clones once, few, many or no size at all.

>TRBJ1-3|16|NA|TRBV11-2|TRBD1
CASSTTSGGIGNTIYF
TGTGCCAGCAGCACTACCTCAGGGGGGATTGGAAACACCATATATTTT
>TRBJ1-6|14|NA|TRBV28|TRBD1
CASGTRDRGTPLHF
TGTGCCAGTGGGACCCGGGACAGGGGGACCCCCCTCCACTTT
>TRBJ1-2|16|NA|TRBV7-8|NA
CASSLAQGLLNYGYTF
TGTGCCAGCAGCTTAGCCCAGGGGCTTCTGAACTATGGCTACACCTTC
>TRBJ1-2|15|NA|TRBV7-9|NA
CASSPEWGPNYGYTF
TGTGCCAGCAGCCCCGAGTGGGGGCCTAACTATGGCTACACCTTC
>TRBJ1-1|12|NA|TRBV6-5|NA
CASNSGTTEAFF
TGTGCCAGCAACTCAGGAACCACTGAAGCTTTCTTT
>TRBJ2-1|15|NA|TRBV4-2|TRBD2
CASSQEVAGGGEQFF
TGTGCCAGCAGCCAAGAAGTAGCGGGAGGAGGAGAGCAGTTCTTC
>TRBJ2-3|18|NA|TRBV5-1|TRBD1
CASSLANSGQGAEDTQYF
TGCGCCAGCAGCTTGGCCAATAGCGGTCAGGGGGCAGAGGATACGCAGTATTTT
>TRBJ2-5|18|once|TRBV7-2|TRBD2
CASSLAGLAGGGQETQYF
TGTGCCAGCAGCTTAGCAGGACTAGCGGGAGGGGGGCAAGAGACCCAGTACTTC
>TRBJ2-3|15|once|TRBV5-1|NA
CASSLTNRVTDTQYF
TGCGCCAGCAGCTTGACAAACAGGGTCACAGATACGCAGTATTTT
>TRBJ2-7|12|NA|TRBV2|NA
CASSRQSYEQYF
TGTGCCAGCAGCCGACAGAGCTACGAGCAGTACTTC
>TRBJ1-3|15|NA|TRBV4-3|NA
CASSQRAGLGNTIYF
TGCGCCAGCAGCCAACGGGCAGGGTTGGGAAACACCATATATTTT
>TRBJ1-2|14|few|TRBV19|NA
CASSIDQTADGYTF
TGTGCCAGTAGTATAGATCAGACAGCCGATGGCTACACCTTC
>TRBJ2-2|18|NA|TRBV28|TRBD2
CASSSLPVAGGQSGELFF
TGTGCCAGCAGTTCCCTCCCCGTAGCGGGAGGGCAAAGCGGGGAGCTGTTTTTT
>TRBJ1-5|13|NA|TRBV21-1|NA
CASTRGGNQPQHF
TGTGCCAGCACCCGGGGGGGCAATCAGCCCCAGCATTTT
>TRBJ1-3|14|NA|TRBV28|NA
CASGLYSSGNTIYF
TGTGCCAGCGGACTATACAGCTCTGGAAACACCATATATTTT
>TRBJ2-1|15|NA|TRBV7-3|TRBD2
CASSRSGSDYNEQFF
TGTGCCAGCAGTCGAAGCGGGAGCGACTACAATGAGCAGTTCTTC
>TRBJ2-2|18|NA|TRBV28|TRBD1
CASSLTGRGKWNTGELFF
TGTGCCAGCAGTTTGACGGGCAGGGGGAAATGGAACACCGGGGAGCTGTTTTTT
>TRBJ1-3|17|NA|TRBV7-2|NA
CASSLGQGILSGNTIYF
TGTGCCAGCAGCTTAGGGCAGGGGATCCTCTCTGGAAACACCATATATTTT
>TRBJ1-6|14|NA|TRBV7-9|NA
CASSLTGGASPLHF
TGTGCCAGCAGCTTAACAGGTGGCGCTTCACCCCTCCACTTT
>TRBJ2-4|18|NA|TRBV19|NA
CASSTSRRQGAAKNIQYF
TGTGCCAGTAGTACATCTCGCAGGCAAGGGGCAGCCAAAAACATTCAGTACTTC
>TRBJ1-2|12|NA|TRBV2|NA
CASTRANYGYTF
TGTGCCAGCACCAGGGCCAACTATGGCTACACCTTC
>TRBJ1-2|15|NA|TRBV4-1|NA
CASSQGLLTDYGYTF
TGCGCCAGCAGCCAGGGACTGCTAACAGACTATGGCTACACCTTC
>TRBJ2-5|15|NA|TRBV12-5|TRBD2
CASGFLRGGEETQYF
TGTGCTAGTGGTTTCCTCCGGGGGGGAGAAGAGACCCAGTACTTC
>TRBJ2-5|15|NA|TRBV20-1|TRBD2
CSASSRGGIQETQYF
TGCAGTGCTAGTTCTCGGGGGGGAATCCAAGAGACCCAGTACTTC